This T cell receptor beta chain stems from a study of blood T cell repertoires in COVID-19. Study as a whole: There were acute and convalescent COVID-19 samples, and they came from the United States, Italy and Spain. The cDNA or gDNA used as material had been derived from T cells, B-cell-depleted T cells, or PBMCs.

This clone showed up just once. Germline values: CDR1 SGHRS, CDR2 YFSETQ. The CDR3 runs 14 residues. V lost 3 bases, J lost 4 bases, and 4 bases stayed unmatched. In the original processing: It was from reference gene primer amplification that nucleated cell counts were estimated. Measured with immunoSEQ multiplex PCR; TCRdb has only the in-frame clones, and not every one. The D gene and trimming were derived from the DNA, and the V and J assignments and clone size from that table. The table includes roughly 360,000 clones, roughly 80% detected once. The V call is TRBV5-1, the J call TRBJ1-1, with 9 bases aligning to TRBD1. This TCR was recovered from a human donor with acute or convalescent COVID-19. The donor label of this sample is uncertain. The specimen sequenced was peripheral blood. The CDR3 here is CASSSGTGFTEAFF. CDR3 nucleotides: TGCGCCAGCAGCTCCGGGACAGGGTTCACTGAAGCTTTCTTT.